This T cell receptor (beta chain) originates from a study of cytomegalovirus exposure and HLA in healthy donors. Notes on the study in general: Through in vitro validation, a few CMV-associated chains were shown to be specific for CMV antigens. Most subjects' HLA-A and HLA-B alleles were reportedly predicted from TCR beta sequences.

This PCR relied on a set of 60 Vbeta primers and 13 Jbeta primers. Assay used: immunoSEQ multiplex PCR; TCRdb lists only in-frame clones, some missing. Of about 75,000 clones in the sample, roughly 88% were seen once. CDR3 size: 14 residues. The V gene's germline CDR1 is SGHRS and CDR2 YFSETQ. V lost 3 bases to trimming and J lost 2 bases; unmatched junction nucleotides: 4. In the case of this clone: What it binds is unknown. It is likely a read error, because the conserved phenylalanine at the end of the CDR3 is missing.

Healthy donors of bone marrow made up the group. The sample taken for sequencing was PBMCs. The chain uses TRBV5-1 and TRBJ1-2, with TRBD1 matching over 7 bases. This receptor was obtained from a man between 70 and 80 years old in good health and CMV-seropositive. CDR3 sequence reads: CASSSGTENYGYTL. In DNA, the CDR3 is TGCGCCAGCAGCTCCGGGACAGAGAACTATGGCTACACCCTC.